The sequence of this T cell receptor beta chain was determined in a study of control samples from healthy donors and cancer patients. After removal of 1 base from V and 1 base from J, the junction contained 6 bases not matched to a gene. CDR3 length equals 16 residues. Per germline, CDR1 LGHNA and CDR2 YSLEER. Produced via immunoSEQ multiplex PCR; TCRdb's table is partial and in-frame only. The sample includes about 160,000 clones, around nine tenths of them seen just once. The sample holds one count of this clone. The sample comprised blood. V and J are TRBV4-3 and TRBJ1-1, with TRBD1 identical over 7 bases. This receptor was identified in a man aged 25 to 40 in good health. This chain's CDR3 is CASSQGRGPSNTEAFF. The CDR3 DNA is TGCGCCAGCAGCCAAGGTAGGGGGCCCTCGAACACTGAAGCTTTCTTT.